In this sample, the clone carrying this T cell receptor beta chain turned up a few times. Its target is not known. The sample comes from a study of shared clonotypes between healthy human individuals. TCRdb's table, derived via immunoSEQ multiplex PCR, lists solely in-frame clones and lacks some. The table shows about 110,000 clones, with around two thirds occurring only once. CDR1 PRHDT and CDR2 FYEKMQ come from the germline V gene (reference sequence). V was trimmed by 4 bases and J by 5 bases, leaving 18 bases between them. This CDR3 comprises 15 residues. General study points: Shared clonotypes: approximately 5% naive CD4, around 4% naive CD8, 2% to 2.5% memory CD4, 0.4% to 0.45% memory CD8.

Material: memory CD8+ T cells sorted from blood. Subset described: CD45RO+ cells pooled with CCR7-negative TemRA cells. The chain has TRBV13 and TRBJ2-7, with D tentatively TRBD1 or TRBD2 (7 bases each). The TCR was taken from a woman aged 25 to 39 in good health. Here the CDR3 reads CASSWEGADEDEQYF. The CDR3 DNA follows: TGTGCCAGCAGCTGGGAGGGGGCGGACGAGGACGAGCAGTACTTC. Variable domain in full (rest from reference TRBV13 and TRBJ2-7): AAGVIQSPRHLIKEKRETATLKCYPIPRHDTVYWYQQGPGQDPQFLISFYEKMQSDKGSIPDRFSAQQFSDYHSELNMSSLELGDSALYFCASSWEGADEDEQYFGPGTRLTVT.